The 6 T cell receptor beta chains below all came from one sample that was sequenced in a study of blood T cell repertoires in COVID-19. The data were produced by immunoSEQ multiplex PCR, yet TCRdb's version contains in-frame clones alone and is incomplete. Of 200,000 to 250,000 clones listed, 84% are singletons. Sequencing input: PBMCs or T cells enriched from blood (not recorded which). The receptors shown here come from a woman in her thirties or forties who had recovered from COVID-19.

V usage is TRBV9 and J usage is TRBJ2-1; 11 nucleotides agree with TRBD2. CDR3 size: 15 residues. V was pared by 0 bases and J by 10 bases, with 6 bases of the junction left unmatched. CDR1 and CDR2 (germline): SGDLS, YYNGEE. The CDR3 bases are TGTGCCAGCAGCGTAGATCTAGCGGGAGGTAGAGAGCAGTTCTTC. Protein: CASSVDLAGGREQFF. The complete variable domain, with remaining parts taken from reference TRBV9 and TRBJ2-1, reads DSGVTQTPKHLITATGQRVTLRCSPRSGDLSVYWYQQSLDQGLQFLIQYYNGEERAKGNILERFSAQQFPDLHSELNLSSLELGDSALYFCASSVDLAGGREQFFGPGTRLTVL.

The chain employs TRBV19 and TRBJ2-2, with 9 bases fitting TRBD2. The CDR3 contains 16 residues. With 8 bases clipped from V and 0 bases from J, the junction kept 7 bases outside the gene matches. The germline gives CDR1 LNHDA, CDR2 SQIVND (reference sequence). The CDR3 protein is CASRWTSAANTGELFF. CDR3 nucleotide sequence: TGTGCCAGTCGGTGGACTAGCGCGGCGAACACCGGGGAGCTGTTTTTT.

CDR3 in DNA: TGTGCCAGCAGCACATACAGGGGAATAGACTATGGCTACACCTTC. Translated, it gives CASSTYRGIDYGYTF. The V and J genes are TRBV7-2 and TRBJ1-2; 7 positions agree with TRBD1. Per the germline V gene, CDR1 is SGHTA and CDR2 is FQGNSA. The CDR3 loop spans 15 amino acids. The V gene end was trimmed by 5 bases and the J gene end by 3 bases; junction bases not matched to a gene: 9. The whole variable domain, filled in from reference TRBV7-2 and TRBJ1-2, reads GAGVSQSPSNKVTEKGKDVELRCDPISGHTALYWYRQSLGQGLEFLIYFQGNSAPDKSGLPSDRFSAERTGGSVSTLTIQRTQQEDSAVYLCASSTYRGIDYGYTFGSGTRLTVV.

The chain combines TRBV7-2 with TRBJ2-7, with TRBD2 as a possible D gene (5 bases). Trimming took off 3 bases at V and 0 bases at J, with 12 bases between the two ends. This CDR3 region has 15 residues. Per the germline V gene, CDR1 is SGHTA and CDR2 is FQGNSA. CDR3 residues: CASSFVIGSSYEQYF. CDR3 nucleotide sequence: TGTGCCAGCAGCTTTGTTATAGGGAGCTCCTACGAGCAGTACTTC.

The chain links TRBV21-1 to TRBJ2-2; the table's D call TRBD1 went unverified against the DNA. TRBV21-1 is assigned pseudogene status. CDR3 size: 16 residues. The CDR3 DNA reads as TGTGCCAGCAGCACCTTACGGGACAATAACACCGGGGAGCTGTTTTTT. The encoded protein is CASSTLRDNNTGELFF.

This chain joins TRBV6-1 and TRBJ1-2, with D possibly matching TRBD1 (5 bases). V gave up 1 base and J gave up 2 bases, with 11 bases separating them. The V gene's germline CDR1 is MNHNS and CDR2 SASEGT. The CDR3 loop spans 15 amino acids. CDR3 coding DNA: TGTGCCAGCAGTGAAGGGGGCGCGGGGAACTATGGCTACACCTTC. It codes for CASSEGGAGNYGYTF.